The 15 T cell receptor beta chains below all came from one sample that was sequenced in a study of cytomegalovirus exposure and HLA in healthy donors. In the PCR, 60 Vbeta and 13 Jbeta primers were used. Assay: immunoSEQ multiplex PCR; the TCRdb copy retains only in-frame clones and omits some. The sample carries about 180,000 clones, under 90% recorded once. The sample consisted of PBMCs. These receptor sequences come from a man aged 30-40 years in good health and CMV-seropositive.

This chain uses TRBV5-1 with TRBJ2-1, with 14 bases aligning to TRBD2. The germline CDR1 and CDR2 sequences are SGHRS and YFSETQ. This CDR3 has 20 residues. After removal of 4 bases from V and 0 bases from J, the junction contained 12 bases not matched to a gene. The CDR3, as DNA: TGCGCCAGCAGCCCCGGACTAGCGGGGGGAATACTTAGCTCCTACAATGAGCAGTTCTTC. Encoded protein: CASSPGLAGGILSSYNEQFF.

This sequence joins TRBV19 and TRBJ1-2, with D unclear. The CDR3 has 16 residues. With 0 bases removed from V and 0 bases from J, the gap between germline ends came to 11 bases. Germline V lookup: CDR1 LNHDA, CDR2 SQIVND (reference sequence). CDR3 DNA: TGTGCCAGTAGTATAGATGGTGGCGGAACTAACTATGGCTACACCTTC. Amino acids: CASSIDGGGTNYGYTF.

The chain has TRBV5-1 and TRBJ2-3, with 7 nucleotides matching TRBD1. The CDR3 is 15 residues long. The V segment lost 4 bases and the J segment 3 bases; nucleotides outside the gene matches: 8. Per the germline V gene, CDR1 is SGHRS and CDR2 is YFSETQ. The CDR3 protein is CASSLGQVVTDTQYF. CDR3 sequence (DNA): TGCGCCAGCAGCCTAGGACAGGTAGTTACAGATACGCAGTATTTT. Based on the CDR3 plus reference TRBV5-1 and TRBJ2-3, the full variable domain is KAGVTQTPRYLIKTRGQQVTLSCSPISGHRSVSWYQQTPGQGLQFLFEYFSETQRNKGNFPGRFSGRQFSNSRSEMNVSTLELGDSALYLCASSLGQVVTDTQYFGPGTRLTVL.

The chain carries TRBV5-1 and TRBJ1-4, with D perhaps matching TRBD1 (6 bases). The CDR3 is 14 amino acids. Trimming removed 3 bases at V and 4 bases at J, with 10 bases between. Per germline, CDR1 SGHRS and CDR2 YFSETQ. As DNA, the CDR3 is TGCGCCAGCAGCTCTGGACAGATTAATGAAAAACTGTTTTTT. Translating gives CASSSGQINEKLFF. The variable domain in full, with the rest retrieved from reference TRBV5-1 and TRBJ1-4, is KAGVTQTPRYLIKTRGQQVTLSCSPISGHRSVSWYQQTPGQGLQFLFEYFSETQRNKGNFPGRFSGRQFSNSRSEMNVSTLELGDSALYLCASSSGQINEKLFFGSGTQLSVL.

The V and J genes are TRBV19 and TRBJ1-2; 7 bases are a match to TRBD1. Germline CDR1 and CDR2: LNHDA and SQIVND (reference sequence). The CDR3 contains 12 residues. J lost 2 bases, V lost 10 bases, and 4 bases had no gene match. CDR3 residues: CATMDRNYGYTF. The CDR3 DNA is TGTGCCACCATGGACAGGAACTATGGCTACACCTTC.

This clone was seen just once. CDR3 amino acids: CATSRDLGRLYGYTF. The CDR3 nucleotides are TGTGCCACCAGCAGAGATCTAGGCAGACTCTATGGCTACACCTTC. The genes are TRBV15 and TRBJ1-2, with D uncertain. The CDR3 is made up of 15 amino acids. Germline CDR1 is LNHNV and CDR2 is YYDKDF (reference sequence). Trimming cost V 0 bases and J 4 bases, with 12 bases left between them. Using reference TRBV15 and TRBJ1-2 for the parts outside the CDR3, the full variable domain is DAMVIQNPRYQVTQFGKPVTLSCSQTLNHNVMYWYQQKSSQAPKLLFHYYDKDFNNEADTPDNFQSRRPNTSFCFLDIRSPGLGDTAMYLCATSRDLGRLYGYTFGSGTRLTVV.

The chain combines TRBV7-2 with TRBJ2-5; D possibly corresponds to TRBD1 (5 bases). Germline CDR1 is SGHTA and CDR2 is FQGNSA. The CDR3 totals 15 residues. V shed 1 base and J shed 7 bases, with 16 bases lying between them. The CDR3 here is CASSLDPTRAGTQYF. The CDR3 coding sequence is TGTGCCAGCAGCTTAGACCCCACCAGGGCCGGGACCCAGTACTTC. The whole variable domain, filled in from reference TRBV7-2 and TRBJ2-5, reads GAGVSQSPSNKVTEKGKDVELRCDPISGHTALYWYRQSLGQGLEFLIYFQGNSAPDKSGLPSDRFSAERTGGSVSTLTIQRTQQEDSAVYLCASSLDPTRAGTQYFGPGTRLLVL.

This clone was recorded a few times. This chain links TRBV25-1 with TRBJ1-6; a weak D match, TRBD1 (5 bases). The CDR3 totals 15 residues. The V and J ends lost 1 base and 9 bases respectively, with 13 bases between them. Germline CDR1 is MGHDK and CDR2 is SYGVNS. The CDR3 spells CASSELAGDSSPLHF. CDR3 nucleotides: TGTGCCAGCAGTGAATTGGCGGGGGATTCTTCACCCCTCCACTTT.

This clone has only a few counts. This chain links TRBV11-3 with TRBJ1-1; 11 positions match TRBD1. The CDR3 extends over 14 amino acids. Unmatched junction bases numbered 1, after V lost 3 bases and J lost 4 bases. The germline V gene encodes CDR1 SGHNT and CDR2 YENEEA. CDR3 DNA: TGTGCCAGCAGCTTGGGACAGGGGGGCACTGAAGCTTTCTTT. Translated, it gives CASSLGQGGTEAFF.

The chain links TRBV15 to TRBJ1-5; tentatively, D is TRBD1 (6 bases). The CDR3 spans 14 residues. V was trimmed by 2 bases and J by 4 bases, leaving 9 bases between them. CDR1 is LNHNV, CDR2 YYDKDF, per germline (reference sequence). CDR3 coding DNA: TGTGCCACCAGCAGATCCAGGGGTAATCAGCCCCAGCATTTT. It is translated as CATSRSRGNQPQHF.

This clone came up once. V usage is TRBV6-1 and J usage is TRBJ2-3; 8 bases align to TRBD1. Germline V gene data show CDR1 as MNHNS and CDR2 as SASEGT. V was pared by 2 bases and J by 2 bases, with 3 bases of the junction left unmatched. This CDR3 spans 15 amino acids. The DNA of the CDR3 is TGTGCCAGCAGTGAACCGGGACAGGTCACAGATACGCAGTATTTT. Amino acid sequence: CASSEPGQVTDTQYF.

The chain couples TRBV19 to TRBJ1-2; 8 nucleotides line up with TRBD1. There are 16 residues in the CDR3. V dropped 4 bases and J dropped 3; count of bases not matched to a gene: 10. In germline, CDR1 is LNHDA, CDR2 SQIVND (reference sequence). The DNA of the CDR3 is TGTGCCAGTAGTACTCCTCGGACAGGGAGGGACTATGGCTACACCTTC. Translated, it gives CASSTPRTGRDYGYTF.

This chain links TRBV7-9 with TRBJ2-7; 9 nucleotides match TRBD1. Germline-derived CDR1 and CDR2 are SEHNR and FQNEAQ (reference sequence). This CDR3 spans 14 amino acids. V was pared by 3 bases and J by 2 bases, with 2 bases of the junction left unmatched. CDR3 DNA: TGTGCCAGCAGCTTCGACAGGGGGACCTACGAGCAGTACTTC. This codes for CASSFDRGTYEQYF.

J is TRBJ2-3 and V is TRBV28; 10 bases match TRBD1. Germline V gene data show CDR1 as MDHEN and CDR2 as SYDVKM. This CDR3 has 17 amino acids. V gave up 4 bases and J gave up 2 bases; unmatched junction bases: 9. This CDR3 is CASSSARDRGFTDTQYF. CDR3 nucleotides: TGTGCCAGCAGTTCGGCCCGGGACAGGGGATTCACAGATACGCAGTATTTT.

The chain uses TRBV19 and TRBJ1-5; D is uncertain. The CDR3 extends over 13 amino acids. Per germline, CDR1 LNHDA and CDR2 SQIVND (reference sequence). V was shortened by 6 bases and J by 8 bases, with 14 bases between the two germline ends. The CDR3 region has the DNA TGTGCCAGTAGCCCTAAGGGAGTGGAGCCCCAGCATTTT. Protein product: CASSPKGVEPQHF.